The 23 T cell receptor beta chains listed next were all sequenced from one sample in a study of OX40 agonist ivuxolimab in advanced cancers. Produced via immunoSEQ multiplex PCR; TCRdb's table is partial and in-frame only. The sample yields about 130,000 clones, roughly 91% seen once. This sample comprised CD4+ or CD8+ T cells sorted from blood, obtained in a trial of the OX40 agonist ivuxolimab. The receptors derive from an adult with an advanced solid tumor such as melanoma, head and neck, liver or kidney cancer.

V usage is TRBV11-3 and J usage is TRBJ1-4, with TRBD1 identical over 7 bases. Germline-derived CDR1 and CDR2 are SGHNT and YENEEA. The V segment lost 5 bases and the J segment 5 bases; nucleotides outside the gene matches: 11. The CDR3 runs to 16 residues. The DNA of the CDR3 is TGTGCCAGCAGCCTAAATCCGACAGGGCTGAATGAAAAACTGTTTTTT. It translates to CASSLNPTGLNEKLFF.

The chain joins TRBV5-4 to TRBJ2-1, with 9 bases lining up with TRBD2. Trimming cost V 5 bases and J 9 bases; bases outside gene matches: 9. This CDR3 has 14 residues. Germline V CDR1 and CDR2: SGHNT, YYREEE (reference sequence). The CDR3 is CASRRLAEASEQFF. In nucleotides, the CDR3 is TGTGCCAGCAGGCGACTAGCGGAGGCCAGTGAGCAGTTCTTC. Full variable domain (missing parts from reference TRBV5-4 and TRBJ2-1): ETGVTQSPTHLIKTRGQQVTLRCSSQSGHNTVSWYQQALGQGPQFIFQYYREEENGRGNFPPRFSGLQFPNYSSELNVNALELDDSALYLCASRRLAEASEQFFGPGTRLTVL.

The chain couples TRBV18 to TRBJ1-6, with D perhaps TRBD1 (5 bases). The V end was cut by 6 bases, the J end by 0 bases, with 18 bases between. Looked up from germline, CDR1 is KGHSH and CDR2 is LQKENI. The CDR3 totals 18 residues. CDR3 coding DNA: TGTGCCAGCTCGAACTCCGGGACGGTGAGCTCCTATAATTCACCCCTCCACTTT. Encoded protein: CASSNSGTVSSYNSPLHF.

This chain links TRBV28 with TRBJ1-2; no clear D gene. With 3 bases removed from V and 3 bases from J, the gap between germline ends came to 8 bases. The CDR3 consists of 13 residues. In germline, CDR1 is MDHEN, CDR2 SYDVKM. The CDR3 here is CASSFPSDYGYTF. The CDR3 nucleotides read TGTGCCAGCAGTTTTCCGTCAGACTATGGCTACACCTTC.

This rearrangement joins TRBV10-1 to TRBJ2-4; D remains unclear. Germline lookup yields CDR1 WNHNN and CDR2 SYGVQD (reference sequence). This CDR3 has 15 residues. The V end was cut by 7 bases, the J end by 0 bases, with 13 bases between. The CDR3 region has the DNA TGCGCCAGCAATCGGCAGATCGTAGCCAAAAACATTCAGTACTTC. Translating it yields CASNRQIVAKNIQYF.

The chain links TRBV5-6 to TRBJ1-2; 9 bases fit TRBD1. V lost 2 bases to trimming and J lost 5 bases; unmatched junction nucleotides: 7. CDR1 SGHDT and CDR2 YYEEEE come from the germline V gene. CDR3 length: 15 residues. DNA of the CDR3: TGTGCCAGCAGCTTACAACAGGGGGCTTGGTATGGCTACACCTTC. It is translated as CASSLQQGAWYGYTF.

The chain links TRBV19 to TRBJ1-2; D ambiguous. Germline V gene sequence: CDR1 LNHDA, CDR2 SQIVND (reference sequence). The CDR3 covers 15 residues. V gave up 6 bases and J gave up 5 bases, with 19 bases separating them. The CDR3: CASRHRGPLGYGYTF. DNA for the CDR3: TGTGCCAGTAGGCACCGCGGGCCGTTAGGGTATGGCTACACCTTC.

The rearrangement joins TRBV9 to TRBJ2-1; 11 nucleotides agree with TRBD2. V lost 0 bases to trimming and J lost 9 bases; unmatched junction nucleotides: 8. This CDR3 region has 16 residues. Germline lookup yields CDR1 SGDLS and CDR2 YYNGEE. CDR3 sequence: CASSVAGLAAVTEQFF. The CDR3 DNA reads as TGTGCCAGCAGCGTAGCGGGACTAGCGGCCGTCACTGAGCAGTTCTTC.

V and J are TRBV4-2 and TRBJ1-6; D is perhaps TRBD1 (6 bases). Trimming left V 3 bases short and J 4 bases short, with 13 bases between. Germline V lookup: CDR1 LGHNA, CDR2 YNFKEQ. The CDR3 extends over 16 amino acids. The CDR3 reads CASSHTQGNYNSPLHF. As DNA, the CDR3 is TGTGCCAGCAGCCATACACAGGGAAATTATAATTCACCCCTCCACTTT.

This chain links TRBV7-3 with TRBJ2-3, with 10 positions matching TRBD2. Looked up from germline, CDR1 is SGHTA and CDR2 is FQGTGA. V lost 5 bases to trimming and J lost 4 bases; unmatched junction nucleotides: 3. CDR3 length equals 14 residues. CDR3 DNA: TGTGCCAGCAGCCCCACTAGCGGGGCAGATACGCAGTATTTT. This codes for CASSPTSGADTQYF.

The CDR3 nucleotides are TGTGCCAGCAGCTTCCGGACCCCAAACACCATATATTTT. It codes for CASSFRTPNTIYF. This chain uses TRBV11-2 with TRBJ1-3; D gene ambiguous. Germline V CDR1 and CDR2: SGHAT, FQNNGV. The CDR3 extends over 13 amino acids. Trimming took off 3 bases at V and 6 bases at J, with 9 bases between the two ends.

The chain combines TRBV6-1 with TRBJ2-7; tentative D call: TRBD1 (5 bases). Trimming removed 6 bases from V and 2 bases from J, with 17 bases in between. Per germline, CDR1 MNHNS and CDR2 SASEGT. The CDR3 has 15 residues. The CDR3, as DNA: TGTGCCAGCAGACCCTCCAGGGCTACCACCTACGAGCAGTACTTC. Its translation is CASRPSRATTYEQYF.

The CDR3 DNA reads TGTGCCAGCAGCTTGGGGGCGCGCTCCTCTGGAAACACCATATATTTT. This codes for CASSLGARSSGNTIYF. J is TRBJ1-3 and V is TRBV5-4; D call uncertain. The V end lost 0 bases, the J end lost 0 bases, and 10 bases lay between the germline ends. Germline V CDR1 and CDR2: SGHNT, YYREEE (reference sequence). CDR3 size: 16 residues.

This chain joins TRBV6-1 and TRBJ2-7, with unresolved D. The CDR3 is made up of 15 amino acids. With 7 bases removed from V and 2 bases from J, the gap between germline ends came to 18 bases. Germline V CDR1 and CDR2: MNHNS, SASEGT. CDR3 nucleotide sequence: TGTGCCAGCACTGCTCACCGGCGACTCACCTACGAGCAGTACTTC. Protein sequence: CASTAHRRLTYEQYF.

A single count supports this clone. The chain employs TRBV18 and TRBJ2-2; no reliable D call. Germline values: CDR1 KGHSH, CDR2 LQKENI. This CDR3 contains 16 residues. V was clipped by 1 base and J by 5 bases, with 14 bases between them. The CDR3 bases are TGTGCCAGCTCACCACAGTCCCGGACGGTGACCGGGGAGCTGTTTTTT. Its translation is CASSPQSRTVTGELFF.

The genes are TRBV18 and TRBJ1-1; D gene uncertain. V was pared by 0 bases and J by 1 base, with 6 bases between. Germline-derived CDR1 and CDR2 are KGHSH and LQKENI. CDR3 length equals 14 residues. CDR3 sequence reads: CASSPPGANTEAFF. In DNA form, the CDR3 reads TGTGCCAGCTCACCACCAGGAGCGAACACTGAAGCTTTCTTT. Together with reference TRBV18 and TRBJ1-1, the CDR3 gives the full variable domain: NAGVMQNPRHLVRRRGQEARLRCSPMKGHSHVYWYRQLPEEGLKFMVYLQKENIIDESGMPKERFSAEFPKEGPSILRIQQVVRGDSAAYFCASSPPGANTEAFFGQGTRLTVV.

This sequence joins TRBV2 and TRBJ2-2; D remains unclear. The CDR3 is made up of 12 amino acids. Germline V gene data show CDR1 as SNHLY and CDR2 as FYNNEI. V was cut by 4 bases and J by 2 bases, with 2 bases left in between. The CDR3 nucleotides read TGTGCCAGCAGTGTAAACACCGGGGAGCTGTTTTTT. It is translated as CASSVNTGELFF. Full variable domain (rest looked up from reference TRBV2 and TRBJ2-2): EPEVTQTPSHQVTQMGQEVILRCVPISNHLYFYWYRQILGQKVEFLVSFYNNEISEKSEIFDDQFSVERPDGSNFTLKIRSTKLEDSAMYFCASSVNTGELFFGEGSRLTVL.

This clone has a handful of counts. This chain uses TRBV7-9 with TRBJ1-1, with D perhaps matching TRBD1 (5 bases). V was shortened by 0 bases and J by 1 base, with 9 bases between the two germline ends. Looked up from germline, CDR1 is SEHNR and CDR2 is FQNEAQ (reference sequence). The CDR3 totals 15 residues. CDR3: CASSLARQGNTEAFF. The DNA of the CDR3 is TGTGCCAGCAGCTTAGCGCGTCAGGGGAACACTGAAGCTTTCTTT.

The chain carries TRBV18 and TRBJ1-4; 9 nucleotides line up with TRBD1. CDR3 size: 16 residues. CDR1 is KGHSH, CDR2 LQKENI, per germline. With 2 bases clipped from V and 8 bases from J, the junction kept 9 bases outside the gene matches. CDR3 DNA: TGTGCCAGCTCACCAGTTTTTGGACAGGGGCGAGAAAAACTGTTTTTT. Encoded protein: CASSPVFGQGREKLFF.

The rearrangement joins TRBV7-2 to TRBJ1-5; maybe TRBD1 (6 bases). The CDR3 extends over 17 amino acids. CDR1 and CDR2 (germline): SGHTA, FQGNSA. With 2 bases removed from V and 0 bases from J, the gap between germline ends came to 14 bases. The CDR3: CASSLNRVGYSNQPQHF. CDR3 coding DNA: TGTGCCAGCAGCTTAAACAGGGTGGGGTATAGCAATCAGCCCCAGCATTTT.

The genes are TRBV28 and TRBJ1-2; no clear D. In germline, CDR1 is MDHEN, CDR2 SYDVKM. The CDR3 consists of 16 residues. The V end lost 3 bases, the J end lost 4 bases, and 18 bases lay between the germline ends. The DNA of the CDR3 is TGTGCCAGCAGTTTCCCCGCCGTGTCTATCTCCTATGGCTACACCTTC. As protein: CASSFPAVSISYGYTF.

The chain links TRBV18 to TRBJ2-3; 9 bases fit TRBD1. Germline V gene lookup returns CDR1 KGHSH and CDR2 LQKENI. Trimming took 6 bases from V and 5 from J; bases not matched to a gene: 6. CDR3 length equals 14 residues. This CDR3 reads CASSAGQGLDTQYF. DNA for the CDR3: TGTGCCAGCTCCGCCGGACAGGGGTTAGATACGCAGTATTTT.

The chain employs TRBV20-1 and TRBJ2-7; D unresolved. The CDR3 covers 11 residues. The germline V gene encodes CDR1 DFQATT and CDR2 SNEGSKA (reference sequence). CDR3 bases: TGCAGCCCCAGCGCTTCCTACGAGCAGTACTTC. This encodes CSPSASYEQYF.